This T cell receptor (beta chain) emerged from a study of T cells in Graves' hyperthyroidism and ophthalmopathy (dated by TCRdb to the late 2010s). Turning to the overall study: Peripheral blood samples were taken at the time of initial diagnosis, prior to any treatment. To identify distinguishing TCR V-J signatures, a discovery cohort of roughly 100 patients was used, comprising 43 with Graves' ophthalmopathy and 57 with stable Graves' hyperthyroidism. An independent validation cohort of 18 to 20 hyperthyroidism patients and roughly 16 patients who later progressed to ophthalmopathy tested prospective prediction of ophthalmopathy. The approximately 100 discovery patients were divided at random into training and test sets in a 7:3 ratio. The study also compared thyroid tissue and blood T-cell repertoires from five or six Graves' hyperthyroidism patients. Once sampling was done, hyperthyroidism patients were given methimazole at a starting dose of 30 mg daily, whereas ophthalmopathy patients were given high-dose intravenous methylprednisolone. The paper reports TCR Vbeta CDR3 sequencing of roughly 140 peripheral blood samples: some 44 ophthalmopathy, roughly 74 hyperthyroidism and around 17 progressor patients. The full study reports these points: During validation, the model predicted progression to ophthalmopathy a median of around six months ahead of onset, with 70.59% sensitivity and about 75% specificity. A 13 V-J signature model separated ophthalmopathy from stable hyperthyroidism, with 87.88% sensitivity and 81.08% specificity in cross-validation and 80%/75% in testing. Sample size was not statistically predetermined, and blinding of investigators to group allocation was not performed. Most expanded thyroid clonotypes (frequency above 0.001) were also detected in blood, a finding suggesting that blood repertoires may reflect thyroid immune responses.

Notes on this clonotype: Its cognate antigen has yet to be identified. No much larger clone is present one base from it, and per-base qualities are unavailable.

From the cysteine through the phenylalanine, the CDR3 covers 18 amino acids. The sequence is cut down to CDR3 DNA, 54 bases in frame from base 1. For CDR1 and CDR2, the germline V gene lists ENHRY and SYGVKD. Trimming takes 3 bases off V and 0 bases off J; junction bases not matched to a gene: 6. Amplification of TCR beta CDR3 regions was carried out from RNA transcripts. A first-round RT-PCR of the TCR CDR3 used the HTBI primer set with the Qiagen OneStep RT-PCR kit. Libraries were constructed in a second round of multiplex PCR, after which size selection and purification were performed. Sequencing of the libraries was done on an Illumina HiSeq2000 using paired-end 100 bp reads. The paper's processing steps were these. SOAPnuke was used to process the raw data, with reads discarded if the reads contained adapters or uncalled bases, had a mean Phred below 15, or lacked an exact constant-primer or identifier match. High-quality paired reads were merged using COPE v1.2.5, and each unique nucleotide sequence was defined as a clonotype. Clonotypes were aligned to IMGT TRBV, TRBD and TRBJ reference segments using MiTCR v1.1. Only V-J combinations with frequency above 0.0001, covering about 99% of repertoires, were analysed. A TCS score was defined as the ratio of F50 (clonal expansion) to E x V (chaos), with BLOSUM62-based TCRdist applied between CDR3 peptides within each V-J. Welch's t-statistics and random forest reduced around 550 V-J features to roughly 13, which were used in a naive Bayes classifier (R e1071). The raw public data were reprocessed by TCRdb itself: fastp quality trimming at Q25, MiXCR clonotype calling, in-frame beta chains only. Each CDR3 protein appears once, grouped with its most common genes and DNA. TCRdb, not the original authors, processed these V and J calls. Within this sample are roughly 600,000 distinct CDR3 sequences, with roughly 14% of them counted one time only. The top ten constitute around 12% of the sample.

Ophthalmopathy patients had moderately to severely active disease, with a Clinical Activity Score of 3 or more, a NOSPECS grade of 4 or more, and a disease duration of less than 3 months. Exclusion was applied to patients with uncontrolled infections, other autoimmune diseases, pregnancy or lactation. Diagnoses were based on clinical symptoms, serum thyroxine and TRAb, thyroid ultrasound and orbital computed tomography. PBMCs were isolated from approximately 10 ml of fresh peripheral blood by Ficoll-Paque density gradient centrifugation. Total RNA was extracted using Trizol reagent, and RNA quality was assessed on an Agilent 2100 Bioanalyzer.

Sequenced material: blood. The sequence derives from a woman aged 50 to 60 with Graves' ophthalmopathy. Here the chain combines TRBV10-3 and TRBJ2-1, with 12 bases matching TRBD2. The bases read TGTGCCATCAGTGACGCTAGCGGGAGGGCCACCTCCTACAATGAGCAGTTCTTC. This codes for CAISDASGRATSYNEQFF.